Each of the 9 T cell receptor beta chains below was sequenced from the same sample in a study of regulatory T cells in long-lasting Graves disease. Investigators prepared the TCR beta libraries by applying iRepertoire HTBI primers and Arm-PCR of CDR3 regions. A single record per CDR3 protein comes from TCRdb applying MiXCR to the multiplex PCR reads. The sample carries fewer than 400,000 distinct CDR3 sequences, 15% to 20% recorded once. Specified time point: newly diagnosed GD, antithyroid drugs for less than 3 months. Construction of the TCR library relied on RNA isolated from PBMCs. Sequencing used peripheral blood mononuclear cells (PBMCs), obtained at new diagnosis, from a patient treated with antithyroid drugs. These receptor sequences come from a female donor with Graves disease.

This clonotype was recorded many times. The chain couples TRBV19 to TRBJ2-7, with D perhaps assigned TRBD1 or TRBD2 (5 bases each). The CDR3 spans 15 residues. V was pared by 6 bases and J by 2 bases, with 17 bases between. Germline V gives CDR1 LNHDA, CDR2 SQIVND (reference sequence). CDR3 sequence reads: CASSSGTIRTYEQYF. In DNA form, the CDR3 reads TGTGCCAGTAGCTCTGGGACCATCCGAACCTACGAGCAGTACTTC.

V gene TRBV15 combines with J gene TRBJ2-1, with no clear D. The CDR3 is 15 residues long. Deletions cut 1 base from V and 5 bases from J, with 12 bases between. Germline loops: CDR1 LNHNV, CDR2 YYDKDF (reference sequence). The CDR3 nucleotides read TGTGCCACCAGCAGAGCTTCAGGTTCCCACAATGAGCAGTTCTTC. Its translation: CATSRASGSHNEQFF.

Ten or more counts support this clonotype. The V call is TRBV7-8, the J call TRBJ2-7, with TRBD2 matching over 7 bases. The germline CDR1 and CDR2 sequences are SGHVS and FQNEAQ. This CDR3 region has 15 residues. The V and J ends lost 3 bases and 4 bases, in that order; junction bases with no gene match: 9. The CDR3 loop reads CASSLGRGLLYEQYF. The CDR3 DNA reads TGTGCCAGCAGCTTGGGGAGGGGTTTGCTATACGAGCAGTACTTC. The whole variable domain, remainder taken from reference TRBV7-8 and TRBJ2-7, is GAGVSQSPRYKVAKRGQDVALRCDPISGHVSLFWYQQALGQGPEFLTYFQNEAQLDKSGLPSDRFFAERPEGSVSTLKIQRTQQEDSAVYLCASSLGRGLLYEQYFGPGTRLTVT.

This clonotype has ten or more counts. V gene TRBV20-1 combines with J gene TRBJ1-4; TRBD1 matches at 10 bases. CDR1 and CDR2 (germline): DFQATT, SNEGSKA (reference sequence). The CDR3 has 17 amino acids. Germline trimming cut 3 bases from V and 4 bases from J; bases unmatched to any gene: 11. This CDR3 reads CSASGPGTGALNEKLFF. The CDR3 DNA follows: TGCAGTGCTAGCGGCCCCGGGACAGGGGCCCTTAATGAAAAACTGTTTTTT.

This clonotype was seen a few times. V and J are TRBV9 and TRBJ2-2, with 9 bases lining up with TRBD2. The CDR3 extends over 17 amino acids. Germline V gene lookup returns CDR1 SGDLS and CDR2 YYNGEE. J lost 0 bases, V lost 4 bases, and 7 bases had no gene match. The CDR3 DNA sequence: TGTGCCAGCAGCACTCAGACTAGCGGAACGAACACCGGGGAGCTGTTTTTT. Its translation is CASSTQTSGTNTGELFF.

This clonotype was recorded a few times. CDR3 region: CASSPRTSSGEQYF. CDR3 in DNA: TGTGCCAGCAGTCCCAGGACTAGCTCGGGGGAGCAGTACTTC. This sequence joins TRBV6-1 and TRBJ2-7; 8 bases agree with TRBD2. The trim removed 5 bases at V and 7 bases at J, leaving 10 bases unmatched. This CDR3 is built from 14 residues. The germline V gene has CDR1 MNHNS and CDR2 SASEGT.

This clonotype was detected ten times or more. The chain combines TRBV30 with TRBJ1-2; no definite D call. Trimming took 5 bases from V and 4 from J, leaving 20 bases between them. Germline loops: CDR1 GTSNPN, CDR2 SVGIG (reference sequence). The CDR3 is 15 residues long. The CDR3 DNA is TGTGCCTGGGGCGGCCCAGTGGGGAGAAGCTATGGCTACACCTTC. Amino acids: CAWGGPVGRSYGYTF.

This clonotype showed up just a few times. A read error may produce the germline difference seen at one junction end. The chain recombines TRBV5-1 with TRBJ2-2; D assignment may be TRBD1 or TRBD2 (7 bases each). The V gene's germline CDR1 is SGHRS and CDR2 YFSETQ. The length of the CDR3 is 21 residues. The CDR3 region is CASSFTQGVIAGRTISGELFF. CDR3 bases: TGTGCCAGCAGCTTTACGCAGGGGGTAATAGCGGGCCGAACGATCTCCGGGGAGCTGTTTTTT.

This clonotype was seen a few times. The CDR3 loop is CASRPGGHDYTF. Written as DNA, the CDR3 is TGTGCCAGTCGACCAGGGGGACATGACTACACCTTC. The rearrangement uses TRBV28 and TRBJ1-2; 7 nucleotides line up with TRBD1. After removal of 9 bases from V and 10 bases from J, the junction contained 11 bases not matched to a gene. Germline loops: CDR1 MDHEN, CDR2 SYDVKM. The CDR3 totals 12 residues.